The entry below gives a single T cell receptor beta chain sequence along with its context. This specimen comes from a study of blood T cell repertoires in COVID-19. Across the study: Samples of COVID-19 (acute and convalescent) were obtained from the United States, Italy and Spain.

Source study methods: Estimated nucleated cell counts came from reference gene primer amplification. Repertoires were generated with immunoSEQ multiplex PCR, while TCRdb's copy carries only in-frame clones and drops some. For V, J and clone size, that table is used; D and trimming come from the DNA. The sample includes 140,000 to 150,000 clones, around 81% of them seen just once. Germline loops: CDR1 SGHTA, CDR2 FQGNSA. Germline trimming cut 5 bases from V and 5 bases from J; bases unmatched to any gene: 13. The CDR3 is 16 residues long. Source material: peripheral blood. This clonotype originated in a human donor in a cohort sampled during active COVID-19. This rearrangement joins TRBV7-2 to TRBJ1-1, with 8 bases that match TRBD1. The CDR3 region is CASSLPGLGQGTEAFF. DNA for the CDR3: TGTGCCAGCAGCCTCCCGGGTTTAGGACAGGGAACTGAAGCTTTCTTT.